A selection of T cell receptor beta chains follows, all from one sample in a study of T cell responses to AZD1222 COVID-19 vaccine. TCRdb's copy holds only in-frame clones and misses some; the assay was immunoSEQ multiplex PCR. The sample comprises about 99,000 clones, 93% of which are singletons, and 5% rests with the top ten. Sample: peripheral blood, taken on day 0 of AZD1222 vaccination. The source is an adult in good health. CDR3s include the opening cysteine and the closing phenylalanine or tryptophan. The D gene is left open where the match is weak.

j_gene: TRBJ2-1
v_gene: TRBV2
d_gene: -
CDR3aa: CASPPGRNEQFF
CDR3nt: TGTGCCAGCCCTCCGGGCCGCAATGAGCAGTTCTTC

j_gene: TRBJ2-3
v_gene: TRBV2
d_gene: -
CDR3aa: CASSDSFVRVTDTQYF
CDR3nt: TGTGCCAGCAGTGACTCTTTTGTGCGAGTCACAGATACGCAGTATTTT

j_gene: TRBJ1-3
v_gene: TRBV11-2
d_gene: -
CDR3aa: CASSSPRTPGNTIYF
CDR3nt: TGTGCCAGCAGCAGCCCTAGGACGCCTGGAAACACCATATATTTT

j_gene: TRBJ1-5
v_gene: TRBV4-1
d_gene: TRBD1
CDR3aa: CASSQEYGGQEWSQPQHF
CDR3nt: TGCGCCAGCAGCCAAGAATATGGGGGACAGGAATGGAGCCAGCCCCAGCATTTT

j_gene: TRBJ2-1
v_gene: TRBV2
d_gene: TRBD2
CDR3aa: CASSVRTSGSIEFF
CDR3nt: TGTGCCAGCAGTGTTAGAACTAGCGGGAGTATTGAGTTCTTC

j_gene: TRBJ1-2
v_gene: TRBV5-5
d_gene: TRBD1
CDR3aa: CASSLWTGGILYGYTF
CDR3nt: TGTGCCAGCAGCTTGTGGACAGGGGGGATCCTTTATGGCTACACCTTC

j_gene: TRBJ2-2
v_gene: TRBV5-1
d_gene: TRBD1
CDR3aa: CASSGGQGRELFF
CDR3nt: TGCGCCAGCAGCGGTGGACAGGGCCGGGAGCTGTTTTTT

j_gene: TRBJ1-3
v_gene: TRBV5-1
d_gene: TRBD1
CDR3aa: CASSLAYRGPGNTIYF
CDR3nt: TGCGCCAGCAGCTTGGCGTACAGGGGGCCTGGAAACACCATATATTTT

j_gene: TRBJ2-4
v_gene: TRBV6-4
d_gene: -
CDR3aa: CASSVQVTNIQYF
CDR3nt: TGTGCCAGCAGTGTACAGGTTACAAACATTCAGTACTTC

j_gene: TRBJ1-1
v_gene: TRBV10-2
d_gene: -
CDR3aa: CASRVGREAFF
CDR3nt: TGCGCCAGCAGAGTAGGACGTGAAGCTTTCTTT